A single T cell receptor (beta chain) is shown here with its context. The germline gives CDR1 LGHNT, CDR2 FRNRAP. This CDR3 spans 16 amino acids. The V and J ends lost 4 bases and 6 bases respectively, with 19 bases between them. Authors' analysis steps: Reference gene primer amplification gave estimated nucleated cell counts. Only in-frame clones appear in the TCRdb table, and some are missing; sequencing was by immunoSEQ multiplex PCR. The V and J calls and the clone size are those of that table, but D and trimming were determined from the DNA. This sample yields about 110,000 clones, of which about 80% are seen a single time; roughly 4% belongs to the top ten. The sample belongs to a study of blood T cell repertoires in COVID-19. In the study overall: COVID-19 samples collected from the United States, Italy and Spain covered acute and convalescent phases.

The TCR sequence derives from an older woman with acute or convalescent COVID-19. Sample: peripheral blood. V gene TRBV12-5 combines with J gene TRBJ2-1, with a weak D call TRBD1 (7 bases). The CDR3 DNA reads TGTGCTAGTGGTTCCGGAGGGGGCGGGGTTTTCAATGAGCAGTTCTTC. Translation: CASGSGGGGVFNEQFF.